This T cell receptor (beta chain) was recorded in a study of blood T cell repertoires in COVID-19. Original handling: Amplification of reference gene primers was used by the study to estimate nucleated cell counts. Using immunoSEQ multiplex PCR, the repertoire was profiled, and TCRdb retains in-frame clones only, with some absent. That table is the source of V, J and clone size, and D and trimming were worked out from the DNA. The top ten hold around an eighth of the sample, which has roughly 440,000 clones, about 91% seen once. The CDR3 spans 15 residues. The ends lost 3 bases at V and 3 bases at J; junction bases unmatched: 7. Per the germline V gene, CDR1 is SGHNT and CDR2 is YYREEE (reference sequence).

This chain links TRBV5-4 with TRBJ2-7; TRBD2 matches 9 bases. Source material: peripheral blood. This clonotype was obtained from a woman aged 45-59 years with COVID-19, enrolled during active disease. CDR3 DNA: TGTGCCAGCAGCTCGTCGCGGGGGGGATTCTACGAGCAGTACTTC. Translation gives CASSSSRGGFYEQYF.